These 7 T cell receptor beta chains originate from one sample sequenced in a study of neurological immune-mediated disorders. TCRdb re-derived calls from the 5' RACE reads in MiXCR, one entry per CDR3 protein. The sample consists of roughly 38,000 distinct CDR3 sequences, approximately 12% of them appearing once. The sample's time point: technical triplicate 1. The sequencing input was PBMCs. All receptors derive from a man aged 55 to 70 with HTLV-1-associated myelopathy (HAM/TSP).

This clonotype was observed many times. CDR3 nucleotides: TGCGCCAGCAGCCAAGAACAACAGGTGGCTACCTACACCTTC. Translating it yields CASSQEQQVATYTF. This chain joins TRBV4-1 and TRBJ1-2; tentatively, D is TRBD1 (5 bases). CDR3 size: 14 residues. V shed 0 bases and J shed 10 bases, with 15 bases lying between them. In germline, CDR1 is MGHRA, CDR2 YSYEKL.

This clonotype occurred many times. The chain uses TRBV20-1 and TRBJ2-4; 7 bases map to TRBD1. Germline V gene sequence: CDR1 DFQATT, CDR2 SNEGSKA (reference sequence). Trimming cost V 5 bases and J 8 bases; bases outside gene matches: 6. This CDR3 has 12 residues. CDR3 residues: CSAQTGMDIQYF. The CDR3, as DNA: TGCAGTGCTCAGACAGGGATGGACATTCAGTACTTC.

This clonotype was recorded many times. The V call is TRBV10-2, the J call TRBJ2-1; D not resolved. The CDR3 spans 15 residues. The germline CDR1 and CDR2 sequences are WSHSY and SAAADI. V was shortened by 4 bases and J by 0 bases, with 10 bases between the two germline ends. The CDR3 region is CASSGLKSSYNEQFF. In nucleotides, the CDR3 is TGCGCCAGCAGTGGCTTGAAGAGCTCCTACAATGAGCAGTTCTTC.

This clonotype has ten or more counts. The CDR3 sequence is CSASRRQGRPTDTQYF. The CDR3 nucleotides read TGCAGTGCTAGTCGGCGGCAGGGCCGCCCCACAGATACGCAGTATTTT. The chain uses TRBV20-1 and TRBJ2-3; D might be TRBD1 (5 bases). V was trimmed by 3 bases and J by 2 bases, leaving 18 bases between them. This CDR3 region has 16 residues. Germline loops: CDR1 DFQATT, CDR2 SNEGSKA (reference sequence).

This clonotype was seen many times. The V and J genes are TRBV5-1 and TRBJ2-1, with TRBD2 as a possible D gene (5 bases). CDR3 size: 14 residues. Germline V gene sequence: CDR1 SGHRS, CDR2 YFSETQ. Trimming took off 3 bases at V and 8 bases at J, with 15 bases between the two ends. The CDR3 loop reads CASSSGLEPYEQFF. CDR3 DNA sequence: TGCGCCAGCAGCTCGGGGTTGGAGCCTTATGAGCAGTTCTTC.

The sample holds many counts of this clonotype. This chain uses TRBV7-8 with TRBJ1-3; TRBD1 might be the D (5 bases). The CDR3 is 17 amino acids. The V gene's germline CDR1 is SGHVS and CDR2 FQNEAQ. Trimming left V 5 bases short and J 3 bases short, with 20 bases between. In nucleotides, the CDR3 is TGTGCCAGCAGCCCCCGGGTTGGGGGGGTCAATGGAAACACCATATATTTT. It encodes CASSPRVGGVNGNTIYF.

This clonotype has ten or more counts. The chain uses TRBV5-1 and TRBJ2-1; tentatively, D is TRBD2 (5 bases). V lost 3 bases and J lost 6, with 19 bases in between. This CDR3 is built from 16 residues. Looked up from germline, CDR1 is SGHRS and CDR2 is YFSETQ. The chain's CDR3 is CASSSRGPSWGNEQFF. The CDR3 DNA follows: TGCGCCAGCAGCTCCCGAGGGCCTAGCTGGGGCAATGAGCAGTTCTTC.